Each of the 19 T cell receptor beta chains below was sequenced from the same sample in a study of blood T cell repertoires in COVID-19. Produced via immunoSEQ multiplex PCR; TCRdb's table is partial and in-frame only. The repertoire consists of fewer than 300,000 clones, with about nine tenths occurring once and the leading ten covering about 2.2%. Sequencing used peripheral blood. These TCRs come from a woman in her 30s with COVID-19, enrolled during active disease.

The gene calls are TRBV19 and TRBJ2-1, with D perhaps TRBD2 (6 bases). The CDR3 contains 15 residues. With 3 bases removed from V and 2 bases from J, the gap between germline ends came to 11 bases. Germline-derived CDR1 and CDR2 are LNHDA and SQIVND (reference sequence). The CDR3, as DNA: TGTGCCAGTAGTATTTCAGCGGGCCCCTACAATGAGCAGTTCTTC. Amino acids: CASSISAGPYNEQFF.

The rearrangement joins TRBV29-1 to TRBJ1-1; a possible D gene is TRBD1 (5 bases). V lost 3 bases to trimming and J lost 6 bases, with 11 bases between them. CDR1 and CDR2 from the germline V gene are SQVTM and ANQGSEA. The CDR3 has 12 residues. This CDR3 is CSVDWGEAEAFF. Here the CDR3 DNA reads TGCAGCGTTGATTGGGGGGAAGCTGAAGCTTTCTTT.

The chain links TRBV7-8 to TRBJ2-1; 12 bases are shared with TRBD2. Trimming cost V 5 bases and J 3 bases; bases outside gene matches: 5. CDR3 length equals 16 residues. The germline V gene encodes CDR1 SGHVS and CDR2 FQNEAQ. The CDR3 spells CASSASGRAIYNEQFF. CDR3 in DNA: TGTGCCAGCAGCGCTAGCGGGAGGGCCATCTACAATGAGCAGTTCTTC.

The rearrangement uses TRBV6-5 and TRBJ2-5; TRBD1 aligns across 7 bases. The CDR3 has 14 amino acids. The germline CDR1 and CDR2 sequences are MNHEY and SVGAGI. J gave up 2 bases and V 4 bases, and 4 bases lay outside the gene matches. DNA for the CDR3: TGTGCCAGCAGTTGGGACAGAAATCAAGAGACCCAGTACTTC. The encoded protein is CASSWDRNQETQYF.

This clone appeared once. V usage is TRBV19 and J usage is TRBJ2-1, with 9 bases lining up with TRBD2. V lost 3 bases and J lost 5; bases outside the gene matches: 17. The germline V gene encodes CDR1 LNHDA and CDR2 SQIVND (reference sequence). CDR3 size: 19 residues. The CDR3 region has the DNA TGTGCCAGTAGTATGGAGGGACGATTAGCGGGAGTCGGCGACAATGAGCAGTTCTTC. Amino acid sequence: CASSMEGRLAGVGDNEQFF.

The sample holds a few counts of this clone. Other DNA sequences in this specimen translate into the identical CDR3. This chain's CDR3 is CASSRDSSYEQYF. As DNA, the CDR3 is TGTGCCAGCAGCCGGGACAGTTCCTACGAGCAGTACTTC. V is TRBV12-3 or TRBV12-4 and J is TRBJ2-7; 7 bases are a match to TRBD1. The CDR3 spans 13 residues. Germline trimming cut 6 bases from V and 1 base from J; bases unmatched to any gene: 3.

CDR3 amino acids: CASSLLRGPDTQYF. As DNA, the CDR3 is TGCGCCAGCAGCTTGCTCAGGGGCCCAGATACGCAGTATTTT. The chain carries TRBV5-1 and TRBJ2-3, with D tentatively TRBD1 (6 bases). The ends were cut back, 1 base at V and 4 bases at J, with 10 bases in the middle. Germline V gives CDR1 SGHRS, CDR2 YFSETQ. The CDR3 spans 14 residues.

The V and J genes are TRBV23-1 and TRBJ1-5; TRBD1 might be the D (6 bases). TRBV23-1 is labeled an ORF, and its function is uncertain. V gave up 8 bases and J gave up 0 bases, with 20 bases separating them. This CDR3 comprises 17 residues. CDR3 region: CASPKSGQGYSNQPQHF. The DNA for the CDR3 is TGCGCCAGCCCTAAATCGGGGCAGGGGTATAGCAATCAGCCCCAGCATTTT.

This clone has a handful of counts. This CDR3 is CASSLEGGRDNEQFF. CDR3 nucleotide sequence: TGTGCCAGCAGCTTAGAGGGCGGGAGAGACAATGAGCAGTTCTTC. The rearrangement uses TRBV7-9 and TRBJ2-1, with TRBD2 matching 7 bases. The V segment lost 1 base and the J segment 5 bases; nucleotides outside the gene matches: 5. The CDR3 spans 15 residues. Per the germline V gene, CDR1 is SEHNR and CDR2 is FQNEAQ (reference sequence).

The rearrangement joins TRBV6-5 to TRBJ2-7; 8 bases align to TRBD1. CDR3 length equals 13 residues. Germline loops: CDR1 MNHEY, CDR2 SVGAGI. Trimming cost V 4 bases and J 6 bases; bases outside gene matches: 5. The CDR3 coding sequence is TGTGCCAGCAGTTTCACAGGGGGTGTCGAGCAGTACTTC. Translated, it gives CASSFTGGVEQYF.

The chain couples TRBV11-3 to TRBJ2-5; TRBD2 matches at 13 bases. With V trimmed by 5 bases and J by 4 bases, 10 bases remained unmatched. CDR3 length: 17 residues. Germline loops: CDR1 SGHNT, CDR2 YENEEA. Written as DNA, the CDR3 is TGTGCCAGCAGCCGTCGATCAACTAGCGGGAGGGGAGAGACCCAGTACTTC. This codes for CASSRRSTSGRGETQYF.

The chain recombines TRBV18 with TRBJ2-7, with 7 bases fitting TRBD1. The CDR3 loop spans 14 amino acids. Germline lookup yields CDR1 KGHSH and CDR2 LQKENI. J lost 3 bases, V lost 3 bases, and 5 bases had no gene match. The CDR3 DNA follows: TGTGCCAGCTCACCCGACAGGGCGAACTACGAGCAGTACTTC. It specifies CASSPDRANYEQYF.

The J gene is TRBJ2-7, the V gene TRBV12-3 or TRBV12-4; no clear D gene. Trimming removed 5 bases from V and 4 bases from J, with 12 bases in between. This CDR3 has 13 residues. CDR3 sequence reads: CASSLHRVYEQYF. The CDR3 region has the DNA TGTGCCAGCAGTCTCCATCGAGTTTACGAGCAGTACTTC.

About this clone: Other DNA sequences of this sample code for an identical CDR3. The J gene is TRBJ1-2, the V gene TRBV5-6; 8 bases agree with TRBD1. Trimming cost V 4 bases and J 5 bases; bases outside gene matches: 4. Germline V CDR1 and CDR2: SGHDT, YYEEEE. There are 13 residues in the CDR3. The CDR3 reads CASSPGQGYGYTF. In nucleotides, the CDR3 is TGTGCCAGCAGCCCCGGACAGGGATATGGCTACACCTTC.

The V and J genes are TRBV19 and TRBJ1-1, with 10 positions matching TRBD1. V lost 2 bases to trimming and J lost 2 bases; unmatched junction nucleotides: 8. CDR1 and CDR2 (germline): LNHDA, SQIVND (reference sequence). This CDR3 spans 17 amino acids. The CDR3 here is CASSISPGQGFNTEAFF. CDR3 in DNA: TGTGCCAGTAGTATATCTCCGGGACAGGGGTTCAACACTGAAGCTTTCTTT.

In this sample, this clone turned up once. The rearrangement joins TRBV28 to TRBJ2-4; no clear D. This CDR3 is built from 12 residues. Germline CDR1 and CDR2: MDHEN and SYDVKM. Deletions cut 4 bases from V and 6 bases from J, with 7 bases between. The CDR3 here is CASSSGGNIQYF. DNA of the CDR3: TGTGCCAGCAGTTCCGGCGGAAACATTCAGTACTTC. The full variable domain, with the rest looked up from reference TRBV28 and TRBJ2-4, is DVKVTQSSRYLVKRTGEKVFLECVQDMDHENMFWYRQDPGLGLRLIYFSYDVKMKEKGDIPEGYSVSREKKERFSLILESASTNQTSMYLCASSSGGNIQYFGAGTRLSVL.

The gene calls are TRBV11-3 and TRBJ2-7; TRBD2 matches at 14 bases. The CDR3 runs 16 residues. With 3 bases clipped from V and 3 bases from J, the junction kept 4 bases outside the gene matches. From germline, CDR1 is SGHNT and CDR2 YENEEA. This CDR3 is CASSFDGTSGGYEQYF. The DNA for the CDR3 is TGTGCCAGCAGCTTTGATGGGACTAGCGGGGGCTACGAGCAGTACTTC.

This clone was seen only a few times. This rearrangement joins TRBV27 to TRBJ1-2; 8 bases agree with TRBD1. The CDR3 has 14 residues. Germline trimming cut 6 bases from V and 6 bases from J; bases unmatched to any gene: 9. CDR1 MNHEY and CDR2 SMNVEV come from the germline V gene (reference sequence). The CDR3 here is CASREQGDWDGYTF. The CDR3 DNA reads TGTGCCAGCAGGGAACAGGGGGACTGGGATGGCTACACCTTC.

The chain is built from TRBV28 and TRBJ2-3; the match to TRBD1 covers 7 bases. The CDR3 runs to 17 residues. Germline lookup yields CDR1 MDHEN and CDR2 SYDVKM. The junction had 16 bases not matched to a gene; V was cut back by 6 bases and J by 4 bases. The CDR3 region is CASSAAAGGGLSDTQYF. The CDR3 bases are TGTGCCAGCAGCGCGGCCGCAGGGGGTGGTTTGTCAGATACGCAGTATTTT.